This T cell receptor beta chain was recorded in a study of blood T cells in healthy people across ages. Study conclusions and caveats: Strong correlation linked observed beta diversity and percent naive T cells. Relative to aged donors, long-lived donors carried more naive CD4+ cells and displayed higher diversity.

Healthy Russian Caucasian donors spanned ages about 6 to 100 years. Germline CDR1 SNHLY, CDR2 FYNNEI. This CDR3 has 15 amino acids. Deletions cut 2 bases from V and 1 base from J, with 11 bases between. Combining a sample-barcoded 5' primer with a J-beta primer mix, a second PCR ran for about 6 to 11 cycles. A single record per CDR3 protein comes from TCRdb applying MiXCR to the 5' RACE reads. Of about 1 million distinct CDR3 sequences listed, less than 50% are singletons. This clonotype was detected a few times. Antigen specificity is unknown. The sample taken for sequencing was blood. The chain joins TRBV2 to TRBJ1-2; D may be TRBD1 (5 bases). The receptor comes from a woman aged 55-75 years in good health. The CDR3 DNA reads as TGTGCCAGCAGTGAAAATGACAGTAATAACTATGGCTACACCTTC. It encodes CASSENDSNNYGYTF. The full variable domain, with the rest looked up from reference TRBV2 and TRBJ1-2, is EPEVTQTPSHQVTQMGQEVILRCVPISNHLYFYWYRQILGQKVEFLVSFYNNEISEKSEIFDDQFSVERPDGSNFTLKIRSTKLEDSAMYFCASSENDSNNYGYTFGSGTRLTVV.